The rows below give T cell receptor beta chains drawn from one sample of a study of tumor-infiltrating lymphocytes in primary liver carcinoma. One entry per CDR3 protein, called by TCRdb with MiXCR from the multiplex PCR reads. The table has over 35,000 distinct CDR3 sequences, roughly 80% seen once. The source material was liver tumor tissue from sampling region 4. The receptors shown here come from a man between 40 and 49 years old with primary liver carcinoma and hepatitis B virus infection. CDR3s include the opening cysteine and the closing phenylalanine or tryptophan. The order of the fields is CDR3 protein, CDR3 DNA, J gene, D gene, V gene, clone size. D genes are given only for firm matches. Size tells how often a clone was seen (once, few, many) or the class of an expanded clone, and some rows leave it out.

CDR3aa: CTSTHRGQGIGGTNVLTF
CDR3nt: TGTACCAGCACCCACCGAGGACAGGGGATTGGTGGGACCAACGTCCTGACTTTC
j_gene: TRBJ2-6
d_gene: TRBD1
v_gene: TRBV6-5
abundance: NA

CDR3aa: CVSSEADTGELSF
CDR3nt: TGTGTCAGCAGTGAAGCTGACACCGGGGAGCTGTCTTTT
j_gene: TRBJ2-2
d_gene: NA
v_gene: TRBV6-1
abundance: NA

CDR3aa: CASSLDVSNNERFF
CDR3nt: TGTGCCAGCAGCTTAGACGTCTCGAACAATGAGCGGTTTTTC
j_gene: TRBJ2-1
d_gene: NA
v_gene: TRBV11-3
abundance: NA

CDR3aa: CASSLKDTQFF
CDR3nt: TGTGCAAGCAGCCTGAAAGATACCCAGTTCTTC
j_gene: TRBJ2-1
d_gene: NA
v_gene: TRBV7-9
abundance: NA

CDR3aa: CASSTGCTIEAFF
CDR3nt: TGTGCCAGCAGCACAGGGTGTACTATTGAAGCTTTCTTT
j_gene: TRBJ1-1
d_gene: NA
v_gene: TRBV6-6
abundance: NA

CDR3aa: CASSSGKSGYTF
CDR3nt: TGTGCCAGCAGCTCCGGGAAATCTGGCTACACCTTC
j_gene: TRBJ1-2
d_gene: NA
v_gene: TRBV5-6
abundance: medium-sized

CDR3aa: CSVGQGWDMGYGYTF
CDR3nt: TGTAGCGTTGGGCAGGGTTGGGACATGGGCTATGGCTACACCTTC
j_gene: TRBJ1-2
d_gene: NA
v_gene: TRBV29-1
abundance: NA

CDR3aa: CASRRTGEGKTGELFF
CDR3nt: TGTGCCAGTAGAAGGACAGGGGAGGGGAAGACCGGGGAGCTGTTTTTT
j_gene: TRBJ2-2
d_gene: TRBD1
v_gene: TRBV19
abundance: many

CDR3aa: CVSSADSTDTQYF
CDR3nt: TGTGTCAGCAGTGCGGACAGCACAGATACGCAGTATTTT
j_gene: TRBJ2-3
d_gene: NA
v_gene: TRBV2
abundance: once

CDR3aa: CASSLSSGRSYEQYF
CDR3nt: TGCGCCAGCAGCTTGAGTAGCGGGAGATCCTACGAGCAGTACTTC
j_gene: TRBJ2-7
d_gene: TRBD2
v_gene: TRBV5-1
abundance: many

CDR3aa: CARSLRAGSEQYF
CDR3nt: TGCGCCAGGAGCTTGCGGGCAGGTAGCGAGCAGTACTTC
j_gene: TRBJ2-7
d_gene: NA
v_gene: TRBV5-1
abundance: NA

CDR3aa: CAWKGGNTAAFF
CDR3nt: TGTGCCTGGAAGGGCGGTAACACTGCAGCCTTCTTT
j_gene: TRBJ1-1
d_gene: NA
v_gene: TRBV30
abundance: few

CDR3aa: CASSLGWQDSQVDNEQLF
CDR3nt: TGCGCCAGCAGCTTGGGGTGGCAGGACAGTCAGGTGGACAATGAGCAGCTCTTC
j_gene: TRBJ2-1
d_gene: NA
v_gene: TRBV5-1
abundance: NA

CDR3aa: CASSEGDGNSLLHF
CDR3nt: TGTGCCAGCAGCGAGGGAGATGGAAATTCACTCCTCCACTTT
j_gene: TRBJ1-6
d_gene: NA
v_gene: TRBV9
abundance: NA

CDR3aa: CASSAELEIYGYTF
CDR3nt: TGCGCCAGCAGCGCTGAGTTGGAGATCTATGGCTACACCTTC
j_gene: TRBJ1-2
d_gene: NA
v_gene: TRBV4-3
abundance: many

CDR3aa: CASSFGEGQPQHF
CDR3nt: TGCGCCAGCAGCTTTGGGGAAGGTCAGCCCCAGCATTTT
j_gene: TRBJ1-5
d_gene: NA
v_gene: TRBV5-1
abundance: many

CDR3aa: CASSSPGGSPGNTIYF
CDR3nt: TGTGCCAGCAGTTCACCGGGGGGGTCGCCCGGAAACACCATATATTTT
j_gene: TRBJ1-3
d_gene: NA
v_gene: TRBV28
abundance: many

CDR3aa: CTSSRSGTEIQYF
CDR3nt: TGTACTAGCAGCCGAAGCGGGACAGAGATCCAGTACTTC
j_gene: TRBJ2-5
d_gene: NA
v_gene: TRBV12-3/TRBV12-4
abundance: NA

CDR3aa: CASGSGYDEQYF
CDR3nt: TGTGCCAGCGGGTCCGGGTACGACGAGCAGTACTTC
j_gene: TRBJ2-7
d_gene: NA
v_gene: TRBV9
abundance: many

CDR3aa: CASGLPRTSGTKSIQYF
CDR3nt: TGTGCCAGCGGCCTTCCCAGGACTAGCGGGACCAAAAGCATTCAGTACTTC
j_gene: TRBJ2-4
d_gene: TRBD2
v_gene: TRBV11-1
abundance: NA

CDR3aa: CSAPVGAGGNTEAFF
CDR3nt: TGCAGCGCCCCCGTCGGCGCAGGGGGGAACACTGAAGCTTTCTTT
j_gene: TRBJ1-1
d_gene: TRBD1
v_gene: TRBV29-1
abundance: medium-sized

CDR3aa: CASSSGPMSCGCTF
CDR3nt: TGTGCCAGCAGCTCCGGACCAATGAGCTGTGGCTGCACCTTC
j_gene: TRBJ1-2
d_gene: NA
v_gene: TRBV6-2/TRBV6-3
abundance: NA

CDR3aa: CASNTLGGAGNTEAFF
CDR3nt: TGTGCCAGCAACACTCTAGGGGGCGCTGGGAACACTGAAGCTTTCTTT
j_gene: TRBJ1-1
d_gene: TRBD1
v_gene: TRBV28
abundance: NA

CDR3aa: CASRALLYGYTF
CDR3nt: TGTGCCAGTAGAGCCCTCCTATATGGCTACACCTTC
j_gene: TRBJ1-2
d_gene: NA
v_gene: TRBV6-1
abundance: once

CDR3aa: CASSSGSKSDTQYF
CDR3nt: TGTGCCAGTAGTTCCGGGAGCAAGAGCGATACGCAGTATTTT
j_gene: TRBJ2-3
d_gene: NA
v_gene: TRBV19
abundance: NA

CDR3aa: CASSLDGQLSYNEQFF
CDR3nt: TGTGCCAGCAGCCTGGACGGTCAACTCTCCTACAATGAGCAGTTCTTC
j_gene: TRBJ2-1
d_gene: NA
v_gene: TRBV5-4
abundance: few

CDR3aa: CAGSTGEGSYYEQFF
CDR3nt: TGTGCCGGCAGTACAGGGGAAGGGTCCTACTATGAGCAGTTCTTC
j_gene: TRBJ2-1
d_gene: TRBD1
v_gene: TRBV6-4
abundance: once

CDR3aa: CANGDMATRSQHF
CDR3nt: TGTGCCAACGGGGACATGGCCACGCGGTCCCAGCATTTT
j_gene: TRBJ1-5
d_gene: NA
v_gene: TRBV6-2/TRBV6-3
abundance: NA

CDR3aa: CASSRDRGAIYDYTF
CDR3nt: TGTGCCAGCAGTCGCGACAGGGGGGCGATCTATGACTACACCTTC
j_gene: TRBJ1-2
d_gene: TRBD1
v_gene: TRBV11-1
abundance: NA

CDR3aa: CASSFSGTAVNTGELFF
CDR3nt: TGTGCCAGCAGCTTTTCCGGGACAGCCGTGAACACGGGGGAGCTGTTTTTT
j_gene: TRBJ2-2
d_gene: TRBD1
v_gene: TRBV7-9
abundance: NA

CDR3aa: CASRAFQGRGRSETNVLTF
CDR3nt: TGTGCCAGCAGGGCCTTTCAGGGCAGGGGCCGCTCTGAAACCAACGTCCTGACTTTC
j_gene: TRBJ2-6
d_gene: NA
v_gene: TRBV6-1
abundance: NA

CDR3aa: CASNQQGWEDTQYF
CDR3nt: TGCGCCAGCAACCAACAGGGGTGGGAAGATACCCAGTACTTC
j_gene: TRBJ2-5
d_gene: TRBD1
v_gene: TRBV6-5
abundance: once

CDR3aa: CAWSCLAGVGDEQFF
CDR3nt: TGTGCCTGGAGTTGCTTAGCGGGAGTGGGGGATGAACAGTTCTTC
j_gene: TRBJ2-1
d_gene: TRBD2
v_gene: TRBV30
abundance: NA

CDR3aa: CATNLEGGGQIGELFF
CDR3nt: TGTGCCACCAATTTGGAGGGAGGGGGACAAATCGGGGAGCTGTTTTTT
j_gene: TRBJ2-2
d_gene: NA
v_gene: TRBV4-2
abundance: NA

CDR3aa: CASSLGGRGGELFF
CDR3nt: TGTGCTAGCAGCTTGGGCGGAAGGGGCGGGGAGCTGTTTTTT
j_gene: TRBJ2-2
d_gene: NA
v_gene: TRBV5-5
abundance: NA

CDR3aa: CANGYSLNTGELFF
CDR3nt: TGTGCCAACGGCTATTCCTTGAACACCGGGGAGCTGTTTTTT
j_gene: TRBJ2-2
d_gene: NA
v_gene: TRBV5-8
abundance: NA

CDR3aa: CASSESLWGGEVCF
CDR3nt: TGCGCCAGCAGTGAGTCCCTCTGGGGAGGCGAGGTGTGCTTC
j_gene: TRBJ2-7
d_gene: NA
v_gene: TRBV10-2
abundance: NA

CDR3aa: CASSHWYGELFF
CDR3nt: TGCGCCAGCAGCCATTGGTACGGGGAGCTGTTTTTT
j_gene: TRBJ2-2
d_gene: NA
v_gene: TRBV4-3
abundance: few

CDR3aa: CVSTFDRGASNQPQHF
CDR3nt: TGTGTCAGCACCTTTGACAGGGGGGCCTCCAATCAGCCCCAGCATTTT
j_gene: TRBJ1-5
d_gene: TRBD1
v_gene: TRBV28
abundance: few

CDR3aa: CASSLGDRGRNSPLHF
CDR3nt: TGTGCCAGCAGTTTGGGGGACAGGGGGCGGAATTCACCCCTCCACTTT
j_gene: TRBJ1-6
d_gene: TRBD1
v_gene: TRBV12-3/TRBV12-4
abundance: medium-sized

CDR3aa: CASSSWDRGRNSLLLF
CDR3nt: TGCGCCAGCAGCTCCTGGGACAGGGGAAGGAATTCACTCCTCCTCTTC
j_gene: TRBJ1-6
d_gene: TRBD1
v_gene: TRBV4-3
abundance: NA

CDR3aa: CDGSGGWGMNTEPFF
CDR3nt: TGCGACGGGTCAGGGGGCTGGGGAATGAACACTGAACCTTTCTTT
j_gene: TRBJ1-1
d_gene: TRBD1
v_gene: TRBV29-1
abundance: NA

CDR3aa: CATLPDGTGTVNMNTEAFF
CDR3nt: TGTGCCACCCTCCCGGACGGCACAGGGACCGTGAACATGAACACTGAAGCTTTCTTT
j_gene: TRBJ1-1
d_gene: NA
v_gene: TRBV28
abundance: many

CDR3aa: CANSDPRTGGKYEQYF
CDR3nt: TGTGCCAACAGTGACCCAAGGACAGGGGGGAAATACGAGCAGTACTTC
j_gene: TRBJ2-7
d_gene: TRBD1
v_gene: TRBV28
abundance: NA

CDR3aa: CSLEAGRGRAETQYF
CDR3nt: TGCAGCCTTGAAGCGGGCAGAGGGCGAGCAGAGACCCAGTACTTC
j_gene: TRBJ2-5
d_gene: NA
v_gene: TRBV29-1
abundance: NA